This TCR beta chain was obtained from a study of cytotoxic CD8 clonotypes in ibrutinib-treated CLL (dated by TCRdb to the early 2020s). In terms of the full investigation: The cohort included some 14 treatment-naive and ten to eleven relapsed/refractory patients; about 18 were IGHV unmutated. Responses were partial in around 25 patients and complete in 2; after median about 68 months follow-up, some 14 stayed in remission and some twelve progressed. Samples at response were collected after a median of about 11 months of treatment, with a range of about 6 to 40 months. On average, each sample yielded around 270,000 productive templates and 80,000 to 95,000 productive rearrangements. Of the 86 participants in the trial, 25 to 30 had longitudinal samples available. Cryopreserved peripheral blood mononuclear cells were obtained prior to treatment, at the time of response, and at either disease progression or sustained remission. Patients were still on ibrutinib when every remission and progressive disease sample was collected. The study at large found these results: Baseline clonality exceeded that of age-matched healthy donors and correlated strongly with circulating CD8+ T-cell counts. Clonality rose at ibrutinib response, remained stable during sustained remission, and dropped back toward baseline at progression. Sampling times were not matched between patients in sustained remission and patients whose disease was progressing, and lymph node repertoires were not examined. Public clonotypes were rare and either shrank or stayed stable during treatment, and the rise in clonality at ibrutinib response reflected expansion of private clonotypes.

Notes on this clone: Its antigen remains undetermined. There are no base qualities to consult, and no much larger clone falls within one base.

What this sample's time point label stands for: progressive disease on ibrutinib. For TCR beta library preparation, roughly 2 micrograms of genomic DNA were extracted from the cryopreserved PBMCs. High-throughput TCR beta sequencing was performed on longitudinal blood samples from CLL patients receiving ibrutinib monotherapy. The patients took part in an open-label, single-center phase 2 trial of ibrutinib monotherapy. The goal of deep resolution MiSeq sequencing was a depth between 1 in 1 million and 1 in 200,000 T cells, and coverage averaged 10x per clonotype. The immunoSEQ hsTCRB Kit was used to generate TCR beta libraries. In the paper's pipeline: Data were analyzed with ImmunoSEQ Data Assistant and ImmunoSEQ Analyzer, with V, D and J genes assigned per IMGT definitions. Clonality, which ranges from 0 to 1, was calculated as one minus the normalized Shannon entropy of productive rearrangement frequencies. Only overrepresented clonotypes making up at least 0.05% of the repertoire of each patient were included in the public clonotype analysis. Thirteen repertoires from age-matched healthy donors, obtained from immuneACCESS, served as clonality controls. In TCRdb, the immuneACCESS table is reduced to in-frame sequences with V and J assigned. These tables do not hold every clone; where another copy was compared, an unresolved V gene accounts for under half, and the others remain unexplained. The V and J calls and clone size were taken over from that table, and D and trimming were inferred from the DNA. This sample is represented by roughly 300,000 clones; approximately 79% of them were singletons. Of the sample, about 5.7% falls within the top ten clones.

From the cysteine through the phenylalanine, the CDR3 covers 16 amino acids. Just CDR3 DNA is preserved here, 48 bases in frame from base 1. The germline V gene specifies LGHNA as CDR1 and YSLEER as CDR2. Trimming takes 1 base from V and 1 base from J, and the germline ends sit 14 bases apart. The chain is made from TRBV4-3 and TRBJ2-7, with TRBD2 tentatively as D gene (6 bases match). The TCR was taken from a human donor with chronic lymphocytic leukemia. Source: PBMCs, taken at disease progression, from a patient treated with ibrutinib. The CDR3 region: CASSQGPAGRSYEQYF. In nucleotide form, the sequence is TGCGCCAGCAGCCAAGGACCTGCCGGGAGATCCTACGAGCAGTACTTC.